The 3 T cell receptor beta chains given below trace back to one sample, sequenced in a study of blood T cells in healthy people across ages. A sample-barcoded 5' primer and a J-beta primer mix were used in a second PCR of about 7 to 12 cycles. TCRdb itself ran the 5' RACE reads through MiXCR, one entry per CDR3 protein. This table holds some 1.1 million distinct CDR3 sequences, around two fifths found once. The sequencing sample was made of blood. These receptors originate from a man younger than 35 in good health.

The chain joins TRBV10-3 to TRBJ2-3; 11 nucleotides line up with TRBD1. There are 16 residues in the CDR3. Germline lookup yields CDR1 ENHRY and CDR2 SYGVKD. The junction had 10 bases not matched to a gene; V was cut back by 7 bases and J by 4 bases. CDR3 coding DNA: TGTGCCATCACCTCGGACAGGGGGCGATCACCAGATACGCAGTATTTT. Its protein product is CAITSDRGRSPDTQYF.

CDR3: CSAFQGASGELFF. The CDR3 bases are TGCAGTGCTTTTCAGGGGGCGTCCGGGGAGCTGTTTTTT. The chain links TRBV20-1 to TRBJ2-2; 8 nucleotides line up with TRBD1. The germline CDR1 and CDR2 sequences are DFQATT and SNEGSKA (reference sequence). Trimming removed 5 bases from V and 6 bases from J; junction bases left unmatched: 5. CDR3 length equals 13 residues.

This clonotype showed up just a few times. This chain joins TRBV5-1 and TRBJ2-7; the match to TRBD2 covers 7 bases. CDR1 is SGHRS and CDR2 is YFSETQ in the germline V gene. J was trimmed by 7 bases and V by 4 bases; bases with no gene match: 11. The CDR3 is made up of 14 amino acids. DNA of the CDR3: TGCGCCAGCAGCCGGGCGGGGGACTACAATGAGCAGTACTTC. Protein sequence: CASSRAGDYNEQYF.